This T cell receptor beta chain was retrieved from a study of CD8 T cells in Susac syndrome. Sequencing of TCR beta was carried out in blood CD8+ and CD4+ T cells. About this clonotype: What it recognizes is unknown.

Germline V gene sequence: CDR1 GTSNPN, CDR2 SVGIG (reference sequence). CDR3 length: 12 residues. With V trimmed by 2 bases and J by 4 bases, 0 bases remained unmatched. Whole-study findings and limits: The study acknowledged a relatively small number of individuals in its TCR sequencing and HLA analysis.

Reverse transcription of about 0.45 to 1 ug RNA used random hexamers. The authors amplified TCR beta CDR3 across 54 Vbeta and 13 Jbeta using immunoSEQ multiplex PCR. From the immunoSEQ multiplex PCR reads, TCRdb called clonotypes with MiXCR, one entry per CDR3 protein. The data contain 150,000 or so distinct CDR3 sequences, 85% to 95% of them seen just once; the ten biggest clones take up roughly 0.14%. This clonotype originated in a human donor with Susac syndrome. V usage is TRBV30 and J usage is TRBJ2-5, with 8 positions matching TRBD1. The sample was CD4+ T cells from PBMCs. CDR3 sequence: CAWSTGGETQYF. The CDR3 nucleotides are TGTGCCTGGAGTACAGGGGGAGAGACCCAGTACTTC.